These 20 T cell receptor beta chains were sequenced from one sample in a study of T cell repertoires in cytomegalovirus infection. TCRdb itself ran the reads through MiXCR, one entry per CDR3 protein. Altogether 150,000 to 200,000 distinct CDR3 sequences are present, approximately 9.6% being singletons, with the ten largest covering about 4.2%. The sample taken for sequencing was PBMCs. These TCRs come from a human donor in good health (CMV status not recorded). Some clones in this sample may be carry-over from other donors' samples.

This clonotype was seen ten or more times. The chain employs TRBV6-2 or TRBV6-3 and TRBJ1-5; tentative D call: TRBD1 (5 bases). Per the germline V gene, CDR1 is MNHEY and CDR2 is SVGEGT. The CDR3 is 14 residues long. Trimming took off 5 bases at V and 11 bases at J, with 19 bases between the two ends. The CDR3 region is CASSSPNIVRAQHF. The DNA of the CDR3 is TGTGCCAGCAGTAGTCCCAACATCGTCAGGGCCCAGCATTTT.

A few counts support this clonotype. The chain carries TRBV15 and TRBJ2-5; possible D gene TRBD2, 6 bases. CDR3 length equals 13 residues. The germline V gene has CDR1 LNHNV and CDR2 YYDKDF (reference sequence). V lost 4 bases and J 7 bases, leaving 13 bases between the germline ends. The CDR3 here is CATSNQRGGTQYF. For the CDR3, the DNA is TGTGCCACCAGCAACCAACGGGGAGGGACCCAGTACTTC. Filled out from reference TRBV15 and TRBJ2-5, the complete variable domain reads DAMVIQNPRYQVTQFGKPVTLSCSQTLNHNVMYWYQQKSSQAPKLLFHYYDKDFNNEADTPDNFQSRRPNTSFCFLDIRSPGLGDTAMYLCATSNQRGGTQYFGPGTRLLVL.

This clonotype is classed as medium-sized. The J gene is TRBJ1-1, the V gene TRBV7-2; D possibly corresponds to TRBD1 (6 bases). The germline V gene encodes CDR1 SGHTA and CDR2 FQGNSA. The CDR3 is 15 amino acids. Trimming left V 5 bases short and J 4 bases short, with 17 bases between. The CDR3 loop is CASSDDLYRATEAFF. CDR3 in DNA: TGTGCCAGCAGCGACGACCTGTACAGGGCCACTGAAGCTTTCTTT. The whole variable domain, filled in from reference TRBV7-2 and TRBJ1-1, reads GAGVSQSPSNKVTEKGKDVELRCDPISGHTALYWYRQSLGQGLEFLIYFQGNSAPDKSGLPSDRFSAERTGGSVSTLTIQRTQQEDSAVYLCASSDDLYRATEAFFGQGTRLTVV.

The table lists this clonotype with many counts. This chain uses TRBV28 with TRBJ1-5; D gene unclear. CDR3 length equals 14 residues. With 2 bases removed from V and 1 base from J, the gap between germline ends came to 6 bases. CDR1 MDHEN and CDR2 SYDVKM come from the germline V gene. CDR3 loop: CASSLIGSNQPQHF. CDR3 coding DNA: TGTGCCAGCAGTTTAATTGGAAGCAATCAGCCCCAGCATTTT.

This clonotype was recorded many times. This chain links TRBV7-2 with TRBJ2-3; D tentatively reads TRBD1 or TRBD2 (5 bases each). CDR3 length: 13 residues. Germline V gene lookup returns CDR1 SGHTA and CDR2 FQGNSA. V was shortened by 5 bases and J by 6 bases, with 12 bases between the two germline ends. This CDR3 is CASSVRDHDTQYF. The CDR3 DNA reads as TGTGCCAGCAGCGTCCGGGACCATGATACGCAGTATTTT.

The chain carries TRBV11-2 and TRBJ2-3, with TRBD2 as a possible D gene (6 bases). Trimming stripped 0 bases from V and 4 bases from J, with 11 bases between. CDR1 is SGHAT and CDR2 is FQNNGV in the germline V gene. The CDR3 spans 15 residues. CDR3 residues: CASSLDLGEADTQYF. CDR3 coding DNA: TGTGCCAGCAGCTTAGATTTGGGGGAGGCAGATACGCAGTATTTT.

The chain is built from TRBV4-3 and TRBJ1-2, with D perhaps matching TRBD1 (5 bases). V shed 0 bases and J shed 5 bases, with 13 bases lying between them. The CDR3 is 15 residues long. Germline CDR1 reads LGHNA; CDR2 reads YSLEER. The chain's CDR3 is CASSQEMGVRYGYTF. Here the CDR3 DNA reads TGCGCCAGCAGCCAAGAAATGGGGGTTCGTTATGGCTACACCTTC.

This clonotype was counted at least ten times. This rearrangement joins TRBV28 to TRBJ2-7; the match to TRBD2 covers 10 bases. V trimming: 5 bases; J trimming: 2 bases; junction bases outside the gene matches: 6. Germline lookup yields CDR1 MDHEN and CDR2 SYDVKM. CDR3 length: 15 residues. The CDR3 nucleotides read TGTGCCAGCAGTATTCCCGGGACTAGCGCCTACGAGCAGTACTTC. Protein sequence: CASSIPGTSAYEQYF.

The sample holds many counts of this clonotype. This rearrangement joins TRBV7-9 to TRBJ1-5; D remains ambiguous. Germline CDR1 SEHNR, CDR2 FQNEAQ (reference sequence). V was cut by 5 bases and J by 3 bases, with 5 bases left in between. The CDR3 length is 12 residues. The CDR3 sequence is CASSALNQPQHF. The CDR3 nucleotides are TGTGCCAGCAGCGCGCTCAATCAGCCCCAGCATTTT.

This clonotype was seen repeatedly, ten times or more. The rearrangement joins TRBV4-3 to TRBJ2-1; 8 bases fit TRBD2. The CDR3 extends over 15 amino acids. CDR1 is LGHNA, CDR2 YSLEER, per germline. After removal of 0 bases from V and 8 bases from J, the junction contained 6 bases not matched to a gene. Here the CDR3 reads CASSQDLGRDYEQFF. For the CDR3, the DNA is TGCGCCAGCAGCCAAGATCTCGGGAGGGACTATGAGCAGTTCTTC.

This clonotype was seen repeatedly, ten times or more. The chain is built from TRBV28 and TRBJ1-6, with D perhaps TRBD1 (5 bases). The CDR3 is 14 residues long. The germline gives CDR1 MDHEN, CDR2 SYDVKM. Trimming removed 5 bases at V and 10 bases at J, with 15 bases between. The CDR3 spells CASSRLGGWSPLHF. The CDR3 region has the DNA TGTGCCAGCAGTCGTTTGGGGGGTTGGTCACCCCTCCACTTT. The whole variable domain, remainder taken from reference TRBV28 and TRBJ1-6, is DVKVTQSSRYLVKRTGEKVFLECVQDMDHENMFWYRQDPGLGLRLIYFSYDVKMKEKGDIPEGYSVSREKKERFSLILESASTNQTSMYLCASSRLGGWSPLHFGNGTRLTVT.

As to this clonotype: A read error is possible here, since a much larger clone lies one base away. The chain links TRBV19 to TRBJ1-5; possible D gene TRBD1, 5 bases. CDR1 and CDR2 (germline): LNHDA, SQIVND (reference sequence). CDR3 length: 14 amino acids. The CDR3 nucleotides read TGTGCCAGTAGTATCCAGGCAGGGAATCAGCCCAAGCATTTT. It yields the protein CASSIQAGNQPKHF. The full variable domain, completed using reference TRBV19 and TRBJ1-5, is DGGITQSPKYLFRKEGQNVTLSCEQNLNHDAMYWYRQDPGQGLRLIYYSQIVNDFQKGDIAEGYSVSREKKESFPLTVTSAQKNPTAFYLCASSIQAGNQPKHFGDGTRLSIL.

This clonotype turned up a few times. The rearrangement joins TRBV20-1 to TRBJ2-3; D possibly matches TRBD1 or TRBD2 (5 bases each). V was shortened by 3 bases and J by 1 base, with 8 bases between the two germline ends. Looked up from germline, CDR1 is DFQATT and CDR2 is SNEGSKA (reference sequence). The CDR3 has 13 residues. The CDR3 loop reads CSASEGRTDTQYF. In DNA, the CDR3 is TGCAGTGCTAGTGAGGGACGCACAGATACGCAGTATTTT.

This clonotype came up many times. CDR3 DNA sequence: TGTGCCAGCACCCCATCGCGGGGTACCAACTATGGCTACACCTTC. Protein: CASTPSRGTNYGYTF. The chain recombines TRBV25-1 with TRBJ1-2; no reliable D call. V dropped 7 bases and J dropped 2 bases, with 17 bases sitting between them. The germline gives CDR1 MGHDK, CDR2 SYGVNS. There are 15 residues in the CDR3.

This clonotype was picked up many times. This chain uses TRBV24-1 with TRBJ2-1; 10 bases are shared with TRBD1. Losses at the gene ends were 2 bases for V and 3 bases for J; bases not matched to a gene: 3. Germline-derived CDR1 and CDR2 are KGHDR and SFDVKD. This CDR3 spans 16 amino acids. In DNA form, the CDR3 reads TGTGCCACCAGTGATTGGGGACAGGGGAGCTACAATGAGCAGTTCTTC. Translated, it gives CATSDWGQGSYNEQFF.

In its sample, this clonotype was seen many times. This chain connects TRBV20-1 to TRBJ2-1; the match to TRBD2 covers 11 bases. The CDR3 has 15 residues. The ends lost 6 bases at V and 4 bases at J; junction bases unmatched: 8. Germline lookup yields CDR1 DFQATT and CDR2 SNEGSKA (reference sequence). CDR3 in amino acids: CSARTGTSGYNEQFF. CDR3 nucleotides: TGCAGTGCGAGGACCGGGACTAGCGGTTACAATGAGCAGTTCTTC.

The gene calls are TRBV29-1 and TRBJ2-5, with a tentative D call TRBD2 (6 bases). Trimming pared 3 bases from V and 4 bases from J, leaving 6 bases between. The CDR3 totals 11 residues. In germline, CDR1 is SQVTM, CDR2 ANQGSEA. The CDR3: CSVEGGETQYF. CDR3 bases: TGCAGCGTTGAGGGGGGAGAGACCCAGTACTTC.

The chain carries TRBV19 and TRBJ2-1, with 9 nucleotides matching TRBD2. Per germline, CDR1 LNHDA and CDR2 SQIVND (reference sequence). The CDR3 runs 14 residues. V shed 7 bases, J shed 5 bases, and the junction held 6 bases outside the gene matches. DNA for the CDR3: TGTGCCAGTAACCCCGGGACTAGCCACAATGAGCAGTTCTTC. It specifies CASNPGTSHNEQFF.

This clonotype was observed a handful of times. This rearrangement joins TRBV3-1 to TRBJ1-1; no firm D call. The germline CDR1 and CDR2 sequences are LGHDT and YNNKEL (reference sequence). The CDR3 is made up of 13 amino acids. Trimming cost V 3 bases and J 0 bases, with 5 bases left between them. CDR3 in DNA: TGTGCCAGCAGCCAGAGATTGAACACTGAAGCTTTCTTT. Protein sequence: CASSQRLNTEAFF.

This clonotype has just a few counts. This sequence joins TRBV28 and TRBJ2-2; D not certain. This CDR3 comprises 15 residues. Germline assignment: CDR1 MDHEN and CDR2 SYDVKM. V was trimmed by 3 bases and J by 0 bases, leaving 8 bases between them. For the CDR3, the DNA is TGTGCCAGCAGTTTGGCAGGACCGAACACCGGGGAGCTGTTTTTT. This sequence encodes CASSLAGPNTGELFF.